The 23 T cell receptor beta chains listed next were all sequenced from one sample in a study of spatial heterogeneity in lung cancer. Described time point: sample taken at primary tumor resection. The study, taken as a whole, reports: In tumors, expanded intratumoral alpha and beta TCR counts tracked mutation counts.

MiXCR, run by TCRdb on the 5' RACE reads, gives a single entry per CDR3 protein. This table holds 4,700 or so distinct CDR3 sequences, less than 8.5% found once. These receptors are not linked to any known antigen. This specimen consisted of lung tumor tissue, obtained at surgery. These receptors all come from a male donor with early-stage non-small cell lung cancer.

This clonotype is deemed medium-sized (0.01 to 0.1%). The chain carries TRBV12-3 or TRBV12-4 and TRBJ2-4, with 12 bases identical to TRBD2. The trim removed 3 bases at V and 0 bases at J, leaving 0 bases unmatched. This CDR3 spans 16 amino acids. CDR3 nucleotides: TGTGCCAGCAGTTTGACTAGCGGGGGAGCCAAAAACATTCAGTACTTC. It translates to CASSLTSGGAKNIQYF.

This clonotype is classed as medium-sized (0.01 to 0.1%). The CDR3 loop is CASSELRANTGELFF. The CDR3 DNA reads TGTGCCAGCAGTGAACTTAGGGCGAACACCGGGGAGCTGTTTTTT. The rearrangement joins TRBV6-1 to TRBJ2-2, with D unclear. The CDR3 totals 15 residues. Trimming took off 2 bases at V and 0 bases at J, with 7 bases between the two ends. The germline V gene encodes CDR1 MNHNS and CDR2 SASEGT.

This clonotype qualifies as medium-sized (0.01 to 0.1%). The genes are TRBV28 and TRBJ2-3; D remains unclear. Trimming stripped 4 bases from V and 2 bases from J, with 4 bases between. This CDR3 region has 12 residues. Germline CDR1 is MDHEN and CDR2 is SYDVKM. The CDR3 is CASSSDTDTQYF. In DNA, the CDR3 is TGTGCCAGCAGTTCAGACACAGATACGCAGTATTTT.

Judged by abundance, this clonotype is medium-sized (0.01 to 0.1%). The genes are TRBV14 and TRBJ2-2; D not resolved. The CDR3 covers 14 residues. Germline assignment: CDR1 SGHDN and CDR2 FVKESK. Trimming took off 1 base at V and 1 base at J, with 4 bases between the two ends. CDR3 in DNA: TGTGCCAGCAGCCAAGGATTGAACACCGGGGAGCTGTTTTTT. Protein sequence: CASSQGLNTGELFF. Using reference TRBV14 and TRBJ2-2 for the parts outside the CDR3, the full variable domain is EAGVTQFPSHSVIEKGQTVTLRCDPISGHDNLYWYRRVMGKEIKFLLHFVKESKQDESGMPNNRFLAERTGGTYSTLKVQPAELEDSGVYFCASSQGLNTGELFFGEGSRLTVL.

This clonotype has a count of ten or more. The chain combines TRBV28 with TRBJ2-7; D is undetermined. Germline V CDR1 and CDR2: MDHEN, SYDVKM. V gave up 7 bases and J gave up 3 bases, with 7 bases separating them. The CDR3 runs to 11 residues. The CDR3: CASTSRYEQYF. The CDR3 DNA reads as TGTGCCAGCACCAGTCGCTACGAGCAGTACTTC.

This clonotype is labeled as medium-sized. V is TRBV7-6 and J is TRBJ2-7; 12 positions match TRBD1. Germline V CDR1 and CDR2: SGHVS, FNYEAQ. V trimming: 5 bases; J trimming: 5 bases; junction bases outside the gene matches: 10. The CDR3 runs 16 residues. DNA for the CDR3: TGTGCCAGCAGCCCCCACCCGGGACAGGGGGCAAACGAGCAGTACTTC. Translation gives CASSPHPGQGANEQYF.

In its sample, this clonotype is medium-sized. The chain recombines TRBV4-3 with TRBJ2-5; either TRBD1 or TRBD2 may fit D (5 bases each). Looked up from germline, CDR1 is LGHNA and CDR2 is YSLEER. V lost 3 bases and J lost 0, with 14 bases in between. The CDR3 covers 16 residues. The CDR3 reads CASSQRYGTDQETQYF. Written as DNA, the CDR3 is TGCGCCAGCAGCCAGCGTTATGGGACGGACCAAGAGACCCAGTACTTC.

Sample share makes this clonotype medium-sized. The CDR3 bases are TGCAGTGCAATGGGACTCAACCAAGAGACCCAGTACTTC. It translates to CSAMGLNQETQYF. The chain links TRBV20-1 to TRBJ2-5, with D possibly TRBD2 on 6 matching bases. The V gene's germline CDR1 is DFQATT and CDR2 SNEGSKA (reference sequence). The length of the CDR3 is 13 residues. Trimming left V 6 bases short and J 0 bases short, with 11 bases between.

This clonotype was seen repeatedly, ten times or more. The chain carries TRBV29-1 and TRBJ2-1; D call uncertain. The CDR3 covers 13 residues. CDR1 and CDR2 (germline): SQVTM, ANQGSEA. V lost 2 bases and J lost 5, with 10 bases in between. The CDR3 DNA follows: TGCAGCGTTGAAAAAGCAGTCGACAATGAGCAGTTCTTC. As protein: CSVEKAVDNEQFF.

This clonotype is termed medium-sized (0.01 to 0.1%). The chain is built from TRBV7-3 and TRBJ1-1; no firm D call. CDR3 size: 15 residues. Germline V CDR1 and CDR2: SGHTA, FQGTGA. V was cut by 5 bases and J by 2 bases, with 15 bases left in between. The chain's CDR3 is CASSRLRGSNTEAFF. The CDR3 nucleotides are TGTGCCAGCAGCCGTCTTCGGGGTTCTAACACTGAAGCTTTCTTT. Full variable domain (missing parts from reference TRBV7-3 and TRBJ1-1): GAGVSQTPSNKVTEKGKYVELRCDPISGHTALYWYRQSLGQGPEFLIYFQGTGAADDSGLPNDRFFAVRPEGSVSTLKIQRTERGDSAVYLCASSRLRGSNTEAFFGQGTRLTVV.

By frequency in the sample, this clonotype is medium-sized. The J gene is TRBJ2-7, the V gene TRBV9; perhaps D is TRBD1 or TRBD2 (5 bases each). The CDR3 is 15 residues long. Germline assignment: CDR1 SGDLS and CDR2 YYNGEE. The V end lost 5 bases, the J end lost 3 bases, and 18 bases lay between the germline ends. CDR3 nucleotide sequence: TGTGCCAGCAGTCATAGCGAGGGGAGCTTCTACGAGCAGTACTTC. Residues: CASSHSEGSFYEQYF.

In its sample, this clonotype is medium-sized. This chain links TRBV5-5 with TRBJ1-6; D is unresolved. The germline gives CDR1 SGHKS, CDR2 YYEKEE (reference sequence). This CDR3 contains 14 residues. Trimming cost V 2 bases and J 5 bases, with 8 bases left between them. The CDR3 protein is CASSFIFDNSPLHF. CDR3 sequence (DNA): TGTGCCAGCAGCTTCATTTTCGATAATTCACCCCTCCACTTT.

By share, this clonotype ranks as medium-sized (0.01 to 0.1%). The V call is TRBV30, the J call TRBJ2-7, with 10 nucleotides matching TRBD1. With V trimmed by 4 bases and J by 2 bases, 8 bases remained unmatched. Germline V CDR1 and CDR2: GTSNPN, SVGIG (reference sequence). The CDR3 covers 15 residues. The DNA of the CDR3 is TGTGCCTGGAACCTAAGGACAGGGGGACCCTACGAGCAGTACTTC. This codes for CAWNLRTGGPYEQYF.

Judged by abundance, this clonotype is medium-sized. The chain joins TRBV10-3 to TRBJ2-5; D unclear. The CDR3 contains 14 residues. From germline, CDR1 is ENHRY and CDR2 SYGVKD. The ends were cut back, 2 bases at V and 3 bases at J, with 10 bases in the middle. The DNA for the CDR3 is TGTGCCATCAGTGAGGTCTCAGGTGAAGAGACCCAGTACTTC. This sequence encodes CAISEVSGEETQYF.

This clonotype is medium-sized. This chain connects TRBV6-2 or TRBV6-3 to TRBJ2-3, with D possibly being TRBD1 or TRBD2 (5 bases each). Germline V CDR1 and CDR2: MNHEY, SVGEGT. Trimming left V 5 bases short and J 8 bases short, with 20 bases between. This CDR3 is built from 15 residues. CDR3 in DNA: TGTGCCAGCAGTCCCGGGACCCACGCCAGTGGTACGCAGTATTTT. Protein sequence: CASSPGTHASGTQYF.

This clonotype is large. The V gene is TRBV12-3 or TRBV12-4, the J gene TRBJ2-2, with 7 bases fitting TRBD1. V was clipped by 6 bases and J by 0 bases; unmatched bases: 10. This CDR3 is built from 17 residues. CDR3 region: CASRKLKGQSNTGELFF. The CDR3 DNA is TGTGCCAGCAGAAAATTGAAGGGACAGTCGAACACCGGGGAGCTGTTTTTT.

The table lists this clonotype with many counts. The chain combines TRBV5-1 with TRBJ2-7; D is possibly TRBD1 (6 bases). The CDR3 spans 14 residues. In germline, CDR1 is SGHRS, CDR2 YFSETQ. The V end was cut by 2 bases, the J end by 0 bases, with 9 bases between. The CDR3, as DNA: TGCGCCAGCAGCTTAAGACAGGACTCCTACGAGCAGTACTTC. Translating it yields CASSLRQDSYEQYF.

By sample share, this clonotype is medium-sized. V gene TRBV7-8 combines with J gene TRBJ2-5; D uncertain. CDR3 length: 12 residues. Germline-derived CDR1 and CDR2 are SGHVS and FQNEAQ. The V gene lost 0 bases and the J gene lost 4 bases, with 3 bases spanning the gap. The CDR3 DNA follows: TGTGCCAGCAGCTTAGCACGAGAGACCCAGTACTTC. Amino acids: CASSLARETQYF.

This clonotype was detected many times. This chain links TRBV4-1 with TRBJ2-5, with TRBD1 matching over 10 bases. Germline V gene lookup returns CDR1 MGHRA and CDR2 YSYEKL. The CDR3 extends over 18 amino acids. V dropped 0 bases and J dropped 5; count of bases not matched to a gene: 12. CDR3 in DNA: TGCGCCAGCAGCCAAGAATTCGGACAGGGGGGAGGTAGGGAGACCCAGTACTTC. Translated: CASSQEFGQGGGRETQYF.

By proportion, this clonotype is medium-sized. The rearrangement links TRBV10-2 to TRBJ2-5; unclear D gene. This CDR3 comprises 13 residues. Trimming took off 4 bases at V and 1 base at J, with 7 bases between the two ends. CDR1 is WSHSY and CDR2 is SAAADI in the germline V gene. DNA of the CDR3: TGCGCCAGCAGTGGACGGTCCCAAGAGACCCAGTACTTC. This encodes CASSGRSQETQYF.

This clonotype was counted at least ten times. This sequence joins TRBV5-1 and TRBJ1-1; maybe TRBD1 (5 bases). Germline values: CDR1 SGHRS, CDR2 YFSETQ. This CDR3 comprises 15 residues. The V end lost 5 bases, the J end lost 2 bases, and 16 bases lay between the germline ends. The CDR3 spells CASSSGTYGNTEAFF. CDR3 in DNA: TGCGCCAGCAGTTCCGGGACTTACGGTAACACTGAAGCTTTCTTT. The full variable domain, completed using reference TRBV5-1 and TRBJ1-1, is KAGVTQTPRYLIKTRGQQVTLSCSPISGHRSVSWYQQTPGQGLQFLFEYFSETQRNKGNFPGRFSGRQFSNSRSEMNVSTLELGDSALYLCASSSGTYGNTEAFFGQGTRLTVV.

This clonotype has a count of ten or more. The CDR3 bases are TGTGCCAGCAGCTTAGGGAGTCTTCTCTACGAGCAGTACTTC. It is translated as CASSLGSLLYEQYF. This chain joins TRBV7-6 and TRBJ2-7; D is unresolved. The V end was cut by 1 base, the J end by 3 bases, with 10 bases between. The CDR3 length is 14 residues. CDR1 is SGHVS and CDR2 is FNYEAQ in the germline V gene.

Note on this clonotype: Compared with germline, one end of the junction differs, possibly owing to a read error. The chain couples TRBV6-4 to TRBJ2-3; no reliable D call. Germline V gene data show CDR1 as MRHNA and CDR2 as SNTAGT. This CDR3 has 14 residues. The CDR3 protein is CATGRSPVHRYAVF. In DNA, the CDR3 is TGTGCCACCGGCAGGTCGCCAGTACACAGATACGCAGTATTT.